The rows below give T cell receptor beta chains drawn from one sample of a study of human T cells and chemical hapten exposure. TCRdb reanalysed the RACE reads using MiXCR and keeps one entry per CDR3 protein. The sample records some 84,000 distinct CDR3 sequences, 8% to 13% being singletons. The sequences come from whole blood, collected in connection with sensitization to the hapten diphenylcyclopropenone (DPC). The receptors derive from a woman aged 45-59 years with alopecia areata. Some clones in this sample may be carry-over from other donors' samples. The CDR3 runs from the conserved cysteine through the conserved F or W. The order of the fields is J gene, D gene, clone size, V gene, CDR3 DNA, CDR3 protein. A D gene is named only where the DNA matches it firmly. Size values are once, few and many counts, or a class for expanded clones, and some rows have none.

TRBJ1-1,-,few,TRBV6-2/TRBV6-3,TGTGCCAGCAGTTTCGGTTCGGGACGGCCGTTTGGAGGAGCTGAAGCTTTCTTT,CASSFGSGRPFGGAEAFF
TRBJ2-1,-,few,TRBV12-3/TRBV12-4,TGTGCCAGCAGACTTTCGAGGGGAGGCTACAATGAGCAGTTCTTC,CASRLSRGGYNEQFF
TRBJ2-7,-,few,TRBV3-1,TGTGCCAGCAGCCTTAGGACTTCCCCCGCCTACGAGCAGTACTTC,CASSLRTSPAYEQYF
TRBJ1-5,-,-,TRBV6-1,TGTGCCAGCAGTGAAAATTGGAGGGGTCAGCCCCAGCATTTT,CASSENWRGQPQHF
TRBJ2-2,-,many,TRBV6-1,TGTGCCAGCAGTGAAGGGGGTTCAGGAACCGGGGAGCTGTTTTTT,CASSEGGSGTGELFF
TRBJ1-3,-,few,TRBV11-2,TGTGCCAGCAGCCGGGGACGGGGGAGCTCTGGAAACACCATATATTTT,CASSRGRGSSGNTIYF
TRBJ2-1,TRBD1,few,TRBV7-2,TGTGCCAGCACCACGGACAGGTCTCGGTCCAATGAGCAGTTCTTC,CASTTDRSRSNEQFF
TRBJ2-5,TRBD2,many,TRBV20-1,TGCAGTGCTAGAGATGGATTTACTAGCGGGAGAACCCAGTACTTC,CSARDGFTSGRTQYF
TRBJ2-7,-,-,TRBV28,TGTGCCAGCAGTTTAGGTTGGAGCTCCTACGAGCAGTACTTC,CASSLGWSSYEQYF
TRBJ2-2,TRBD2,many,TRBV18,TGTGCCAGCGGTAGCGGGAGCACCGGGGAGCTGTTTTTT,CASGSGSTGELFF